This T cell receptor (beta chain) was captured by sequencing in a study of cytomegalovirus exposure and HLA in healthy donors. About the study: There were roughly 80 million unique TCRs (from HLA-typed donors) in an early data release.

The PCR contained 60 Vbeta and 13 Jbeta primers. The table came from immunoSEQ multiplex PCR; TCRdb's copy has only in-frame clones and leaves some out. The data show approximately 130,000 clones, with more than 65% seen just once and 1.5% held by the top ten. The specimen sequenced was PBMCs. The sequence was obtained from a woman younger than 35 in good health and CMV-seronegative.

CDR3 nucleotide sequence: TGTGCCACCGGGATGAATGAGCAGTTCTTC. This sequence encodes CATGMNEQFF. The chain joins TRBV7-9 to TRBJ2-1; tentatively, D is TRBD2 (5 bases). Trimming stripped 10 bases from V and 7 bases from J, with 8 bases between. The germline V gene encodes CDR1 SEHNR and CDR2 FQNEAQ (reference sequence). The CDR3 has 10 residues.